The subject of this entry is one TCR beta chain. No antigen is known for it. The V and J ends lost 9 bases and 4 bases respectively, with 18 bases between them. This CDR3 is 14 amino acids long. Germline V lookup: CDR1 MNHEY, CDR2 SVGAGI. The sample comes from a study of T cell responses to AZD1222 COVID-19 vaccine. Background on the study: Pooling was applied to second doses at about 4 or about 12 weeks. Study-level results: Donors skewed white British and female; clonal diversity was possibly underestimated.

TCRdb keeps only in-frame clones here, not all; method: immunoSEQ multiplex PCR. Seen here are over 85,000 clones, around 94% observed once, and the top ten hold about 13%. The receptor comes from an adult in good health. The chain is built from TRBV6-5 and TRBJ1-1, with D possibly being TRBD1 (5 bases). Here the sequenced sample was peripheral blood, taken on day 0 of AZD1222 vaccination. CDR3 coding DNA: TGTGCCAGTCGACGTGGGCAGGGTCCCACTGAAGCTTTCTTT. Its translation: CASRRGQGPTEAFF.